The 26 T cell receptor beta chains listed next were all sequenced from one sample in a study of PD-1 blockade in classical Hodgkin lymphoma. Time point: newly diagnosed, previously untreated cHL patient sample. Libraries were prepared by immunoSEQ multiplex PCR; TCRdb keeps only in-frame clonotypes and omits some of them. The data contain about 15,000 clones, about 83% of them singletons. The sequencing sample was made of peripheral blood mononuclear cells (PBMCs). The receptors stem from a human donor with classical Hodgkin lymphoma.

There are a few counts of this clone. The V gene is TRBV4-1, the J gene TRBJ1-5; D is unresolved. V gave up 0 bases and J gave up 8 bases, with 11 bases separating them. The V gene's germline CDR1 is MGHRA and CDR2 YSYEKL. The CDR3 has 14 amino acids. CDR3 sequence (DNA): TGCGCCAGCAGCCAAGAGGGAGGGTGGAAGCCCCAGCATTTT. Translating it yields CASSQEGGWKPQHF.

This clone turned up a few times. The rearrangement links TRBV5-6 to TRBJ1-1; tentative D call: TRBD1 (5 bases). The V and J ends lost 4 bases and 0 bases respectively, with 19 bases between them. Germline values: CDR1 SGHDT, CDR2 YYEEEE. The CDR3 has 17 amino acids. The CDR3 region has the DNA TGTGCCAGCAGCCTACCGGGACTGGGCCCCATGAACACTGAAGCTTTCTTT. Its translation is CASSLPGLGPMNTEAFF.

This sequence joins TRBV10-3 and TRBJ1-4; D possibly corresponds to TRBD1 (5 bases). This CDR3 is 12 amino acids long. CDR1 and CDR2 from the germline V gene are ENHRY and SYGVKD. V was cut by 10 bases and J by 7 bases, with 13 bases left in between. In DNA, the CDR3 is TGTGCCACCCGGGGACGGGGTGAAAAACTGTTTTTT. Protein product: CATRGRGEKLFF.

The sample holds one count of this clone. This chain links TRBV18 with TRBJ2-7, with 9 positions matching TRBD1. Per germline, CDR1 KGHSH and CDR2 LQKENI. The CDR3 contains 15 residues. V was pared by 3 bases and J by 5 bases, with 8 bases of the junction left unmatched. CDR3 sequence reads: CASSPVGTGNHEQYF. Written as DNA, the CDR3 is TGTGCCAGCTCACCGGTGGGGACAGGGAACCACGAGCAGTACTTC.

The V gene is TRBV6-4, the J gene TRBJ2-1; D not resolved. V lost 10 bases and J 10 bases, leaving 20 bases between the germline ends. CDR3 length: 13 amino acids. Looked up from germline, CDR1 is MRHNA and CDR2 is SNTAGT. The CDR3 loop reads CATSGRVDGEQFF. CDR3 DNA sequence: TGTGCCACGTCCGGTCGGGTCGACGGGGAGCAGTTCTTC.

CDR3 nucleotides: TGTGCCAGCAGTCCCACAGGGGACAATCAGCCCCAGCATTTT. Its translation: CASSPTGDNQPQHF. J is TRBJ1-5 and V is TRBV28, with TRBD1 matching 7 bases. This CDR3 is built from 14 residues. Trimming at V came to 5 bases and at J to 3 bases, leaving 4 bases not matched to a gene. The germline gives CDR1 MDHEN, CDR2 SYDVKM.

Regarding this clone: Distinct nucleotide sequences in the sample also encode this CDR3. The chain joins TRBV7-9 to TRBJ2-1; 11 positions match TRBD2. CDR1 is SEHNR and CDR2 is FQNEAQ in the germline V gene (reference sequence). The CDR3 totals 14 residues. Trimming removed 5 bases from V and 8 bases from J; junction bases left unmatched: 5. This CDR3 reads CASSLSGRADEQFF. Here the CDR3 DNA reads TGTGCCAGCAGCCTTAGCGGGAGGGCTGATGAGCAGTTCTTC.

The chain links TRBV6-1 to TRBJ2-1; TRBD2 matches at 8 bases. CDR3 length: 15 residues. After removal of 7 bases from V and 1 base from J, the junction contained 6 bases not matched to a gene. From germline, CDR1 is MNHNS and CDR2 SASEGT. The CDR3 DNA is TGTGCCAGCATTCCGGGGGGGACGTCCTACAATGAGCAGTTCTTC. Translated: CASIPGGTSYNEQFF.

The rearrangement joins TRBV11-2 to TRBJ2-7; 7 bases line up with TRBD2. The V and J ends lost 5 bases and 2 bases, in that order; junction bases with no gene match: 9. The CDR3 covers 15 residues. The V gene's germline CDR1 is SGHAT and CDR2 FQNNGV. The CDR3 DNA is TGTGCCAGCAGCACATCTAGCGGAGGAACCTACGAGCAGTACTTC. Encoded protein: CASSTSSGGTYEQYF.

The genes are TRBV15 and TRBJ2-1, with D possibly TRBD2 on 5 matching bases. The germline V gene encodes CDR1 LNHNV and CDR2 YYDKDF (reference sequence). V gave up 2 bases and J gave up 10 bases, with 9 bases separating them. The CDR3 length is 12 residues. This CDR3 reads CATSRPGYEQFF. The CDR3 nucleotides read TGTGCCACCAGCAGACCGGGATACGAGCAGTTCTTC. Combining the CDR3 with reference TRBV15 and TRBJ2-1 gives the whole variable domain DAMVIQNPRYQVTQFGKPVTLSCSQTLNHNVMYWYQQKSSQAPKLLFHYYDKDFNNEADTPDNFQSRRPNTSFCFLDIRSPGLGDTAMYLCATSRPGYEQFFGPGTRLTVL.

In DNA form, the CDR3 reads TGTGCCAGCAGCTTAGGGGGCACAGATACGCAGTATTTT. Translating it yields CASSLGGTDTQYF. V usage is TRBV7-8 and J usage is TRBJ2-3; D remains ambiguous. From germline, CDR1 is SGHVS and CDR2 FQNEAQ. This CDR3 region has 13 residues. V was clipped by 1 base and J by 1 base, with 3 bases between them.

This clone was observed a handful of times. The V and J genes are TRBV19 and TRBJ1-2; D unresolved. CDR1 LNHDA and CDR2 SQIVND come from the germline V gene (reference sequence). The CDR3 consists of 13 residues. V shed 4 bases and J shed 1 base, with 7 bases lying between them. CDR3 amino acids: CASSKADNYGYTF. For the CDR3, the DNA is TGTGCCAGTAGTAAGGCCGATAACTATGGCTACACCTTC.

The CDR3 sequence: CASHFPGGMSTGELFF. The CDR3 DNA follows: TGTGCCAGCCATTTCCCGGGGGGGATGTCCACCGGGGAGCTGTTTTTT. This chain uses TRBV5-4 with TRBJ2-2; 8 nucleotides align to TRBD2. The length of the CDR3 is 16 residues. V was clipped by 7 bases and J by 4 bases; unmatched bases: 12. CDR1 and CDR2 from the germline V gene are SGHNT and YYREEE (reference sequence).

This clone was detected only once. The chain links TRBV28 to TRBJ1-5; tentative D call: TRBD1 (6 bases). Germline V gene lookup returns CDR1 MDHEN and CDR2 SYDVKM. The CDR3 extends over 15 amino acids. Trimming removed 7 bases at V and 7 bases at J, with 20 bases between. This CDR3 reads CASTRRWGAGQPQHF. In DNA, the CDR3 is TGTGCCAGCACCCGTCGGTGGGGGGCAGGACAGCCCCAGCATTTT.

CDR3 sequence (DNA): TGTGCCAGCAGCTCGAATCGAGCCGGGACTTGGACCTACGAGCAGTACTTC. It is translated as CASSSNRAGTWTYEQYF. The chain is built from TRBV7-9 and TRBJ2-7; D perhaps matches TRBD2 (6 bases). V was clipped by 4 bases and J by 2 bases, with 21 bases between them. This CDR3 is 17 amino acids long. Germline V CDR1 and CDR2: SEHNR, FQNEAQ (reference sequence). Using reference TRBV7-9 and TRBJ2-7 for the parts outside the CDR3, the full variable domain is DTGVSQNPRHKITKRGQNVTFRCDPISEHNRLYWYRQTLGQGPEFLTYFQNEAQLEKSRLLSDRFSAERPKGSFSTLEIQRTEQGDSAMYLCASSSNRAGTWTYEQYFGPGTRLTVT.

CDR3 coding DNA: TGTGCCAGCAGCCCCCAGGGGAGTACGCAGTACTTC. This sequence encodes CASSPQGSTQYF. J is TRBJ2-7 and V is TRBV14; D is possibly TRBD1 (6 bases). The germline V and J ends were trimmed by 4 bases and 9 bases, with 13 bases remaining between them. The CDR3 loop spans 12 amino acids. Germline lookup yields CDR1 SGHDN and CDR2 FVKESK.

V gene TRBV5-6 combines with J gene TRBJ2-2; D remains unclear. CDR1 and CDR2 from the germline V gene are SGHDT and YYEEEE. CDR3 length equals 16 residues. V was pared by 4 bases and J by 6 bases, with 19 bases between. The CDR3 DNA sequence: TGTGCCAGCAGCCCACCGACACGGGTCATGGCCGGGGAGCTGTTTTTT. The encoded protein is CASSPPTRVMAGELFF.

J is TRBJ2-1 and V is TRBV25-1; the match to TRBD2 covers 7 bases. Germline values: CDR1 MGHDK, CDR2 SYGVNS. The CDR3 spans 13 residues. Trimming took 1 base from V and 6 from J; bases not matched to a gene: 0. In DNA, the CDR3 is TGTGCCAGCAGTGAATCGGGGGGCAATGAGCAGTTCTTC. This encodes CASSESGGNEQFF.

CDR3 residues: CASSWGRGTGSPLHF. The DNA of the CDR3 is TGTGCCAGCAGTTGGGGGAGGGGAACGGGATCACCCCTCCACTTT. This sequence joins TRBV6-5 and TRBJ1-6; a possible D gene is TRBD1 (5 bases). The CDR3 has 15 amino acids. The V end was cut by 4 bases, the J end by 10 bases, with 17 bases between. CDR1 MNHEY and CDR2 SVGAGI come from the germline V gene.

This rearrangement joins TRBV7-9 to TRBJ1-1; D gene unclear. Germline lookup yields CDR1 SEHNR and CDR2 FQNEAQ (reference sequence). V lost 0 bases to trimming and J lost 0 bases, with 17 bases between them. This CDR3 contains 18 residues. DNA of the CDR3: TGTGCCAGCAGCTTAGCCCGAGAGCCGCGCAGAATGAACACTGAAGCTTTCTTT. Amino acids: CASSLAREPRRMNTEAFF.

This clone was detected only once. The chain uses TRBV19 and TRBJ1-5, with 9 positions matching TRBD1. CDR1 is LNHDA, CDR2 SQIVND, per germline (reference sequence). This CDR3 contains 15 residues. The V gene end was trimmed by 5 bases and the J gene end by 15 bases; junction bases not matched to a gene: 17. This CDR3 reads CASSPPPGQGIYRHF. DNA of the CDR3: TGTGCCAGTAGTCCTCCCCCGGGACAGGGAATTTATCGGCATTTT. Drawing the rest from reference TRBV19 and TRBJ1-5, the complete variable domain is DGGITQSPKYLFRKEGQNVTLSCEQNLNHDAMYWYRQDPGQGLRLIYYSQIVNDFQKGDIAEGYSVSREKKESFPLTVTSAQKNPTAFYLCASSPPPGQGIYRHFGDGTRLSIL.

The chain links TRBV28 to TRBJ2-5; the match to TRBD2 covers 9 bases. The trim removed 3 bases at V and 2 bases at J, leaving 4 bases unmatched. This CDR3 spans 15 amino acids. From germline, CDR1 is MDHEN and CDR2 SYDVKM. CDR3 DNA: TGTGCCAGCAGTTTTATGAGCGGGGGGCAAGAGACCCAGTACTTC. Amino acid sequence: CASSFMSGGQETQYF.

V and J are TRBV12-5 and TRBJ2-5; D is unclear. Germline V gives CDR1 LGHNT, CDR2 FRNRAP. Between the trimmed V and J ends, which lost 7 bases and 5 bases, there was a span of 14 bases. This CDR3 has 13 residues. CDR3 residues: CASAADDWETQYF. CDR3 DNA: TGTGCTAGTGCCGCGGACGATTGGGAGACCCAGTACTTC.

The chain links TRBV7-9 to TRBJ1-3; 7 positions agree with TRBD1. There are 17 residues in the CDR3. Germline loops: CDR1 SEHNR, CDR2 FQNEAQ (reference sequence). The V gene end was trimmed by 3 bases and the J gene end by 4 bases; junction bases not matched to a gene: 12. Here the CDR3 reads CASSLWVTGRTGNTIYF. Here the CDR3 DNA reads TGTGCCAGCAGCTTGTGGGTGACAGGGAGAACCGGAAACACCATATATTTT.

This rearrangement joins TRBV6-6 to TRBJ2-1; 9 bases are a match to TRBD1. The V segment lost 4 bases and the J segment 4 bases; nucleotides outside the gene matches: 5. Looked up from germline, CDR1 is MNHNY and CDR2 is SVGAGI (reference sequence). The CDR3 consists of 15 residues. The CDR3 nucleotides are TGTGCCAGCAGTTTGTCGGGACAGGGATACAATGAGCAGTTCTTC. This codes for CASSLSGQGYNEQFF.

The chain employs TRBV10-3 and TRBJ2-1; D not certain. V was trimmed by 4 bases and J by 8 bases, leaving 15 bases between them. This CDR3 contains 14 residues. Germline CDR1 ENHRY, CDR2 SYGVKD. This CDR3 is CAISGKDDGDEQFF. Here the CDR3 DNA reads TGTGCCATCAGTGGGAAGGACGATGGCGATGAGCAGTTCTTC.